A selection of T cell receptor beta chains follows, all from one sample in a study of blood T cells in healthy people across ages. A single record per CDR3 protein comes from TCRdb applying MiXCR to the 5' RACE reads. This sample has some 780,000 distinct CDR3 sequences, with 56% found just once. The sequenced sample consisted of blood. The receptors were sampled from a man between 40 and 49 years old in good health. Both conserved end residues are part of each CDR3. Fields, in order: V gene, J gene, D gene, clone size, CDR3 DNA, CDR3 protein. The D gene is left open where the match is weak. Clone size is not always given. Where it is, it says once, few, many or a class for expanded clones.

TRBV28	TRBJ2-4	NA	NA	TGTGCCAGCAGTTTAAGAGGGCTAAAAAACATTCAGTACTTC	CASSLRGLKNIQYF
TRBV15	TRBJ2-7	TRBD2	few	TGTGCCACCAGCAGAGAGGCTCCTAGCGGGAGCCCGAGCTCCTACGAGCAGTACTTC	CATSREAPSGSPSSYEQYF
TRBV4-2	TRBJ2-6	NA	NA	TGTGCCAGCAGCCAAGATGTCATAGGGGTTGGGGCCAACGTCCTGACTTTC	CASSQDVIGVGANVLTF
TRBV29-1	TRBJ1-5	TRBD1	NA	TGCAGCGTTGGCCTTGGACAGGGCGGTCAGCCCCAGCATTTT	CSVGLGQGGQPQHF
TRBV20-1	TRBJ1-5	NA	many	TGCAGTGCTAGTGCGGAGGGGCGACGCAGTCAGCCCCAGCATTTT	CSASAEGRRSQPQHF
TRBV7-6	TRBJ2-1	NA	NA	TGTGCCAGCAGCTTGGGGGCGGGAGTCGGTACGAGCTACAATGAGCAGTTCTTC	CASSLGAGVGTSYNEQFF
TRBV5-1	TRBJ2-3	NA	once	TGCGCCAGCAGCTTGGATCCGGGCCCACCAAAGGAAGATACGCAGTATTTT	CASSLDPGPPKEDTQYF
TRBV4-2	TRBJ2-5	TRBD2	few	TGTGCCAGCAGCCAAGAACCTAGCGGGGGACCTCAAGAGACCCAGTACTTC	CASSQEPSGGPQETQYF
TRBV9	TRBJ2-7	NA	NA	TGTGCCAGCAGCCCCCACGCAAGTGGCTACGACAATGAGCAGTACTTC	CASSPHASGYDNEQYF
TRBV28	TRBJ2-5	NA	NA	TGTGCCAGCAGTTACCCGGAGGCGACCCAGTACTTC	CASSYPEATQYF
TRBV20-1	TRBJ2-5	TRBD2	NA	TGCAGTGCCTACGGGGGGAATGAGCAGTACTTC	CSAYGGNEQYF
TRBV7-2	TRBJ2-7	NA	NA	TGTGCCAGCAGCTTAGTTTCCGTGGGGCTGAGGACTTACGAGCAGTACTTC	CASSLVSVGLRTYEQYF
TRBV3-1	TRBJ2-3	NA	few	TGTGCCAGCAGCCAATGGGTTCGCACAGATACGCAGTATTTT	CASSQWVRTDTQYF
TRBV5-1	TRBJ2-1	TRBD2	NA	TGCGCCAGCAGCCAGACAGACCCTAGCGGCAATGAGCAGTTCTTC	CASSQTDPSGNEQFF
TRBV5-1	TRBJ2-1	TRBD2	NA	TGCGCCAGCAGCCCCAGGACTAGCCGGAGTCAAAAGTTCTTC	CASSPRTSRSQKFF
TRBV9	TRBJ2-3	TRBD2	NA	TGTGCCAGCAGCGTAGACAGCGGGGGGGCGACAGATACGCAGTATTTT	CASSVDSGGATDTQYF
TRBV28	TRBJ1-4	NA	NA	TGTGCCAGCAGTTTATTCGGAGGGGCATCGGATGAAAAGCTGTTTTTT	CASSLFGGASDEKLFF
TRBV29-1	TRBJ2-3	TRBD2	NA	TGCAGCGTTACGGGGGGACTTAGCACAGATACGCAGTATTTT	CSVTGGLSTDTQYF
TRBV20-1	TRBJ1-4	NA	NA	TGCAGTGCTAAGTCGAGCAGGGAAGGAAAACTGTTTTTT	CSAKSSREGKLFF
TRBV15	TRBJ2-4	TRBD1	few	TGTGCCACCTTGGACAGGAAGGCGGCCAAAAACATTCAGTACTTC	CATLDRKAAKNIQYF
TRBV29-1	TRBJ2-3	TRBD2	NA	TGCAGCGTAAGGGTTGGGCTAGCGGGAGCAGATACGCAGTATTTT	CSVRVGLAGADTQYF
TRBV10-3	TRBJ2-1	NA	NA	TGTGCCATCAGTGGCCCCCTCAGGGGGGGCGGGACCTCCTACAATGAGCAGTTCTTC	CAISGPLRGGGTSYNEQFF
TRBV7-6	TRBJ2-7	TRBD2	many	TGTGCCAGCAGCTCTCGTAGCGGGAGTAACGAGCAGTACTTC	CASSSRSGSNEQYF
TRBV29-1	TRBJ2-5	NA	few	TGCAGCGCCGGCGAGGAGACCCAGTACTTC	CSAGEETQYF
TRBV20-1	TRBJ1-2	NA	NA	TGCAGTGCTACCCTCGACAACTATGGCTACACCTTC	CSATLDNYGYTF
TRBV6-1	TRBJ2-6	NA	few	TGTGCCAGCCGGTTAAATGGCCCGGGCTCTGGGGCCAACGTCCTGACTTTC	CASRLNGPGSGANVLTF
TRBV4-3	TRBJ2-1	TRBD1	NA	TGCGCCAGCAGCCAAGGTTCAGGGGGCGGTGAGCAGTTCTTC	CASSQGSGGGEQFF
TRBV11-2	TRBJ2-5	TRBD2	many	TGTGCCAGCAGCCAAATCGGGGGCGGGGGGGCGAAGACCCAGTACTTC	CASSQIGGGGAKTQYF
TRBV20-1	TRBJ1-1	NA	NA	TGCAGTGCTAGAGGAGCCGGTGTGGAGGGAGCTTTCTTT	CSARGAGVEGAFF
TRBV2	TRBJ1-1	TRBD1	NA	TGTGCCAGCAGCCGACAGGGTTCGAGCACTGAAGCTTTCTTT	CASSRQGSSTEAFF
TRBV7-6	TRBJ2-5	TRBD2	NA	TGTGCCAGCAGCCTCGCAAGGGGACTAGCGGTCCAAGAGACCCAGTACTTC	CASSLARGLAVQETQYF
TRBV20-1	TRBJ2-5	TRBD2	NA	TGCAGTGCTAGAAAGGGACTAGCGGGGGACCAAGAGACCCAGTACTTC	CSARKGLAGDQETQYF
TRBV29-1	TRBJ2-3	NA	NA	TGCAGCGGCGGAGGTCAGTACACAGATACGCAGTATTTT	CSGGGQYTDTQYF
TRBV5-1	TRBJ1-6	NA	few	TGCGCCAGCAGTCTCGGGACGTCTGATTCACCCCTCCACTTT	CASSLGTSDSPLHF
TRBV14	TRBJ2-5	NA	NA	TGTGCCAGCAGAAAGGGAGTCGGAGAGACCCAGTACTTC	CASRKGVGETQYF
TRBV6-5	TRBJ2-7	NA	NA	TGTGCCAGCAGTCCCCCGGCGGGCCCCGAGCAGTACTTC	CASSPPAGPEQYF
TRBV20-1	TRBJ2-5	NA	NA	TGCAGTGCTAGAGACCCGTACCAAGAGACCCAGTACTTC	CSARDPYQETQYF
TRBV25-1	TRBJ2-7	NA	many	TGTGCCAGCAGTAAGCGGTCGGGCGCCCCCGAGCAGTACTTC	CASSKRSGAPEQYF
TRBV29-1	TRBJ1-4	NA	NA	TGCAGCGGACAGGTCCTCAATGAAAAACTGTTTTTT	CSGQVLNEKLFF
TRBV18	TRBJ2-5	NA	NA	TGTGCCAGCTCACCACCGGGCCGCCAAGAGACCCAGTACTTC	CASSPPGRQETQYF
TRBV6-2/TRBV6-3	TRBJ2-4	TRBD2	few	TGTGCCAGCAGTGCCGGACTAGCGGCCATGGAGTACTTC	CASSAGLAAMEYF
TRBV12-3/TRBV12-4	TRBJ2-1	NA	NA	TGTGCCAGCAGTTTGGAGACTCGGGCTCTCGTAGAGCAGTTCTTC	CASSLETRALVEQFF
TRBV5-1	TRBJ2-1	TRBD1	NA	TGCGCCAGCAGCCTGGGACAGGGCCACAATGAGCAGTTCTTC	CASSLGQGHNEQFF
TRBV13	TRBJ2-3	NA	NA	TGTGCCAGCAGCTTAGAGGATGCGCAGTATTTT	CASSLEDAQYF
TRBV29-1	TRBJ2-1	TRBD2	NA	TGCAGCGTTGACGGCGGGGGGGTCTCCTACAATGAGCAGTTCTTC	CSVDGGGVSYNEQFF
TRBV30	TRBJ1-2	NA	few	TGTGCCTGGTCCTCAACTCGCGCGCGCTGGGCCCTCGATGGCTACACCTTC	CAWSSTRARWALDGYTF
TRBV12-5	TRBJ1-2	TRBD1	few	TGTGCTAGTGGTTTGTTGGACAGGACAGTCTATGGCTACACCTTC	CASGLLDRTVYGYTF
TRBV19	TRBJ1-5	NA	NA	TGTGCCAGTAGAAACCGGGGCTCCAATCAGCCCCAGCATTTT	CASRNRGSNQPQHF
TRBV7-9	TRBJ2-5	TRBD2	NA	TGTGCCAGCCAAGGGACTAGCGGTAAAGAGACCCAGTACTTC	CASQGTSGKETQYF
TRBV6-2/TRBV6-3	TRBJ2-5	TRBD2	few	TGTGCCAGCAGACTAGCGGGAGTAGAGACCCAGTACTTC	CASRLAGVETQYF
TRBV27	TRBJ1-5	NA	NA	TGTGCCAGCAGTTTGGGTGTTGAGGCAGGGGCCAGTATTAGCAATCAGCCCCAGCATTTT	CASSLGVEAGASISNQPQHF